Listed below are T cell receptor beta chains from one sample, sequenced in a study of T cell repertoires in cytomegalovirus infection. Their antigen targets remain unknown. Each CDR3 protein is one row after TCRdb ran MiXCR on the reads. The sample has 310,000 or so distinct CDR3 sequences, roughly 25% seen once. Sequencing was performed on cultured PBMCs, taken from culture after CMV antigen stimulation. These TCRs come from a human donor in good health (CMV status not recorded). Some clones in this sample may be carry-over from other donors' samples. Both conserved end residues are part of each CDR3. A D gene is named only where the DNA matches it firmly. Size is omitted from some rows. Given values are once, few, many or a class for expanded clones.

d_gene: TRBD2; j_gene: TRBJ2-1; v_gene: TRBV9; abundance: once; CDR3nt: TGTGCCAGCAGCGTAACTAGCGGGAGGGCTAGTGAGCAGTTCTTC; CDR3aa: CASSVTSGRASEQFF
d_gene: NA; j_gene: TRBJ2-2; v_gene: TRBV20-1; abundance: NA; CDR3nt: TGCAGTGCTAGACCAGGGAGGTTAGACACCGGGGAGCTGTTTTTT; CDR3aa: CSARPGRLDTGELFF
d_gene: TRBD1; j_gene: TRBJ1-4; v_gene: TRBV6-1; abundance: many; CDR3nt: TGTGCCAGCAGTGAAGCCCGAACAGGGGGAAATGAAAAACTGTTTTTT; CDR3aa: CASSEARTGGNEKLFF
d_gene: NA; j_gene: TRBJ2-1; v_gene: TRBV7-3; abundance: many; CDR3nt: TGTGCCAGCAGCCGAGGCAATGAGCAGTTCTTC; CDR3aa: CASSRGNEQFF
d_gene: TRBD2; j_gene: TRBJ2-3; v_gene: TRBV7-9; abundance: many; CDR3nt: TGTGCCAGCAGCTCTAGTAGCGGGATCCACACAGATACGCAGTATTTT; CDR3aa: CASSSSSGIHTDTQYF
d_gene: NA; j_gene: TRBJ1-4; v_gene: TRBV7-2; abundance: many; CDR3nt: TGTGCCAGCAGCTTAGGAGGATCAACTAATGAAAAACTGTTTTTT; CDR3aa: CASSLGGSTNEKLFF
d_gene: NA; j_gene: TRBJ2-3; v_gene: TRBV20-1; abundance: NA; CDR3nt: TGCAGTGCTAGCCGACTGGCACCGAGCACAGATACGCAGTATTTT; CDR3aa: CSASRLAPSTDTQYF
d_gene: TRBD1; j_gene: TRBJ1-2; v_gene: TRBV7-9; abundance: few; CDR3nt: TGTGCCAGCAGCTCGGGGACAGGGGGCGGCTCTCGTGGCTACACCTTC; CDR3aa: CASSSGTGGGSRGYTF
d_gene: NA; j_gene: TRBJ2-7; v_gene: TRBV28; abundance: few; CDR3nt: TGTGCCAGCAGTTTATTAGGTCTAAGAAGCCTCCACGAGCAGTACTTC; CDR3aa: CASSLLGLRSLHEQYF
d_gene: NA; j_gene: TRBJ1-1; v_gene: TRBV5-5; abundance: many; CDR3nt: TGTGCCAGCAGCTTGAGGTTGCCTGAAGCTTTCTTT; CDR3aa: CASSLRLPEAFF
d_gene: NA; j_gene: TRBJ1-2; v_gene: TRBV29-1; abundance: NA; CDR3nt: TGCAGCGTTGATACTGTCTACGGCTACACCTTC; CDR3aa: CSVDTVYGYTF
d_gene: TRBD2; j_gene: TRBJ2-7; v_gene: TRBV7-2; abundance: many; CDR3nt: TGTGCCAGCAGCTTCCTAGAGCGGGAGGAACCCTACGAGCAGTACTTC; CDR3aa: CASSFLEREEPYEQYF
d_gene: TRBD1; j_gene: TRBJ2-1; v_gene: TRBV2; abundance: few; CDR3nt: TGTGCCAGCAACCAACCGGGACAGGGCGACAATGAGCAGTTCTTC; CDR3aa: CASNQPGQGDNEQFF
d_gene: NA; j_gene: TRBJ1-4; v_gene: TRBV30; abundance: NA; CDR3nt: TGTGCCTGGAGCGTTATGGCAGGGTATGAAAAACTGTTTTTT; CDR3aa: CAWSVMAGYEKLFF
d_gene: NA; j_gene: TRBJ1-5; v_gene: TRBV5-1; abundance: NA; CDR3nt: TGCGCCAGCAGCTTGGCCGCGGGGAATCAGCCCCAGCATTTT; CDR3aa: CASSLAAGNQPQHF
d_gene: NA; j_gene: TRBJ2-7; v_gene: TRBV6-6; abundance: NA; CDR3nt: TGTGCCAGCAGTTTCGACTTGGCGGGACATTTCCACGAGCAGTACTTC; CDR3aa: CASSFDLAGHFHEQYF
d_gene: NA; j_gene: TRBJ1-1; v_gene: TRBV19; abundance: NA; CDR3nt: TGTGCCAGTAGTCCCCGACAGCAAACTGAAGCTTTCTTT; CDR3aa: CASSPRQQTEAFF
d_gene: NA; j_gene: TRBJ2-1; v_gene: TRBV28; abundance: NA; CDR3nt: TGTGCCAGCAGTTTATTCGGCGGCTACAATGAGCAGTTCTTC; CDR3aa: CASSLFGGYNEQFF
d_gene: NA; j_gene: TRBJ2-5; v_gene: TRBV20-1; abundance: NA; CDR3nt: TGCAGTGCTAGAATTCGAGGACGTGGAGAGACCCAGTACTTC; CDR3aa: CSARIRGRGETQYF
d_gene: TRBD2; j_gene: TRBJ2-2; v_gene: TRBV12-3/TRBV12-4; abundance: many; CDR3nt: TGTGCCAGCAGTTTTCGGCAGGGAGGGACCGGGGAGCTGTTTTTT; CDR3aa: CASSFRQGGTGELFF
d_gene: TRBD1; j_gene: TRBJ2-3; v_gene: TRBV25-1; abundance: NA; CDR3nt: TGTGCCAGCAGTTTACGGACAGGGGGGGATACGCAGTATTTT; CDR3aa: CASSLRTGGDTQYF
d_gene: NA; j_gene: TRBJ2-3; v_gene: TRBV7-2; abundance: many; CDR3nt: TGTGCCAGCAGCTCCCGACTCACTAGTGCTTCTCCGACGCCCACGCAGTATTTT; CDR3aa: CASSSRLTSASPTPTQYF
d_gene: TRBD1; j_gene: TRBJ1-5; v_gene: TRBV20-1; abundance: NA; CDR3nt: TGCAGTGCTCGCGGGACAGTTAGCAATCAGCCCCAGCATTTT; CDR3aa: CSARGTVSNQPQHF
d_gene: TRBD2; j_gene: TRBJ2-7; v_gene: TRBV7-6; abundance: few; CDR3nt: TGTGCCAGCAGCCTCGGGACTAGCGGGATTAATGGGCAGTACTTC; CDR3aa: CASSLGTSGINGQYF
d_gene: NA; j_gene: TRBJ2-3; v_gene: TRBV7-2; abundance: many; CDR3nt: TGTGCCAGCAGAAACCAGGGGGATACGCAGTATTTT; CDR3aa: CASRNQGDTQYF
d_gene: TRBD2; j_gene: TRBJ2-3; v_gene: TRBV5-4; abundance: NA; CDR3nt: TGTGCCAGCAGCTTGAGGGCTAGCGGGGGCACAGATACGCAGTATTTT; CDR3aa: CASSLRASGGTDTQYF
d_gene: NA; j_gene: TRBJ2-5; v_gene: TRBV7-2; abundance: many; CDR3nt: TGTGCCAGCAGCTTAAACGTCGGCGTTCAAGAGACCCAGTACTTC; CDR3aa: CASSLNVGVQETQYF
d_gene: TRBD1; j_gene: TRBJ1-2; v_gene: TRBV12-3/TRBV12-4; abundance: NA; CDR3nt: TGTGCCAGCAGTTTTGCGGGACAGGGGATGGGCTACACCTTC; CDR3aa: CASSFAGQGMGYTF
d_gene: TRBD2; j_gene: TRBJ2-1; v_gene: TRBV5-4; abundance: NA; CDR3nt: TGTGCCAGCAGCCCGGGGGGGGGGTATGAGCAGTTCTTC; CDR3aa: CASSPGGGYEQFF
d_gene: TRBD2; j_gene: TRBJ2-5; v_gene: TRBV6-6; abundance: NA; CDR3nt: TGTGCCAGCAGTACCCGGGAGTTGGCGGGGGAGTACCAAGAGACCCAGTACTTC; CDR3aa: CASSTRELAGEYQETQYF
d_gene: TRBD2; j_gene: TRBJ2-5; v_gene: TRBV24-1; abundance: few; CDR3nt: TGTGCCACCAGGGGAGAAGCGGGAGCGGAGACCCAGTACTTC; CDR3aa: CATRGEAGAETQYF
d_gene: NA; j_gene: TRBJ2-3; v_gene: TRBV7-3; abundance: NA; CDR3nt: TGTGCCAGCGGTTTTCGAGGGGGGTTCACAGATACGCAGTATTTT; CDR3aa: CASGFRGGFTDTQYF
d_gene: NA; j_gene: TRBJ1-5; v_gene: TRBV6-6; abundance: few; CDR3nt: TGTGCCAGCAGATTCGGTGGGGAAGGCAATCAGCCCCAGCATTTT; CDR3aa: CASRFGGEGNQPQHF
d_gene: NA; j_gene: TRBJ2-1; v_gene: TRBV7-9; abundance: many; CDR3nt: TGTGCCAGCAGCTCCCCAGACAGGAACAATGAGCAGTTCTTC; CDR3aa: CASSSPDRNNEQFF
d_gene: NA; j_gene: TRBJ1-1; v_gene: TRBV7-8; abundance: few; CDR3nt: TGTGCCAGCAGCTTTATTTCAAATGGTGAAGCTTTCTTT; CDR3aa: CASSFISNGEAFF
d_gene: TRBD2; j_gene: TRBJ2-2; v_gene: TRBV6-1; abundance: NA; CDR3nt: TGTGCCAGCAAACTAGCGGGATTCGCCGGAGTCGGGGAGCTGTTTTTT; CDR3aa: CASKLAGFAGVGELFF
d_gene: NA; j_gene: TRBJ1-3; v_gene: TRBV4-1; abundance: NA; CDR3nt: TGCGCCAGCGGGATGGGGGACTACTCTGGAAACACCATATATTTT; CDR3aa: CASGMGDYSGNTIYF
d_gene: TRBD1; j_gene: TRBJ1-4; v_gene: TRBV12-3/TRBV12-4; abundance: few; CDR3nt: TGTGCCAGCAGCCCCAGGACAGGGACTTATGAAAAACTGTTTTTT; CDR3aa: CASSPRTGTYEKLFF
d_gene: NA; j_gene: TRBJ1-3; v_gene: TRBV7-2; abundance: many; CDR3nt: TGTGCCAGCAGTTTAATGGGGCCGCACTCTGGAAACACCATATATTTT; CDR3aa: CASSLMGPHSGNTIYF
d_gene: NA; j_gene: TRBJ2-7; v_gene: TRBV28; abundance: few; CDR3nt: TGTGCCAGCCATACCGGGACATACTACGAGCAGTACTTC; CDR3aa: CASHTGTYYEQYF
d_gene: TRBD2; j_gene: TRBJ2-1; v_gene: TRBV7-6; abundance: few; CDR3nt: TGTGCCAGCAGCTTATCAGCGGGGGTCCACGGTGAGCAGTTCTTC; CDR3aa: CASSLSAGVHGEQFF
d_gene: NA; j_gene: TRBJ2-5; v_gene: TRBV30; abundance: NA; CDR3nt: TGTGCCTGGAGTGTACAGGGACGGAAAGAGACCCAGTACTTC; CDR3aa: CAWSVQGRKETQYF
d_gene: TRBD1; j_gene: TRBJ2-3; v_gene: TRBV7-2; abundance: NA; CDR3nt: TGTGCCAGCAGCTTAGAGAGGGACAGGGTACAGTATTTT; CDR3aa: CASSLERDRVQYF
d_gene: NA; j_gene: TRBJ2-7; v_gene: TRBV5-1; abundance: NA; CDR3nt: TGCGCCAGCAGCTTGGCCACCGGGTCCCATTACGAGCAGTACTTC; CDR3aa: CASSLATGSHYEQYF
d_gene: NA; j_gene: TRBJ1-5; v_gene: TRBV27; abundance: NA; CDR3nt: TGTGCCAGCAGTCGGTGGGCAGCAAGTTCGTCGAATCAGCCCCAGCATTTT; CDR3aa: CASSRWAASSSNQPQHF
d_gene: NA; j_gene: TRBJ1-4; v_gene: TRBV5-1; abundance: NA; CDR3nt: TGCGCCAGCAGCTTGTGGGTTCACGAAAAACTGTTTTTT; CDR3aa: CASSLWVHEKLFF
d_gene: NA; j_gene: TRBJ2-1; v_gene: TRBV7-9; abundance: many; CDR3nt: TGTGCCAGCAGCTTAGCGCAGATGCCCAACTACAATGAGCAGTTCTTC; CDR3aa: CASSLAQMPNYNEQFF
d_gene: TRBD1; j_gene: TRBJ1-2; v_gene: TRBV15; abundance: NA; CDR3nt: TGTGCCACCAGCAGGGGAGGAGGGGGCCTTAACTATGGCTACACCTTC; CDR3aa: CATSRGGGGLNYGYTF
d_gene: TRBD2; j_gene: TRBJ2-7; v_gene: TRBV6-1; abundance: many; CDR3nt: TGTGCCAGCAGGCCGGGACTAGCGTTACAAAGCTCCTACGAGCAGTACTTC; CDR3aa: CASRPGLALQSSYEQYF
d_gene: TRBD1; j_gene: TRBJ1-2; v_gene: TRBV28; abundance: few; CDR3nt: TGTGCCAGCGCAACAGGGGGCGTCGGCTACACCTTC; CDR3aa: CASATGGVGYTF
d_gene: TRBD1; j_gene: TRBJ1-1; v_gene: TRBV28; abundance: few; CDR3nt: TGTGCCAGCAGCCTTAGGACAGGGGTGATGCACACTGAAGCTTTCTTT; CDR3aa: CASSLRTGVMHTEAFF
d_gene: NA; j_gene: TRBJ2-3; v_gene: TRBV10-1; abundance: many; CDR3nt: TGCGCCAGCAGTGAGAAGATAGCCCCAAATCGGGATACGCAGTATTTT; CDR3aa: CASSEKIAPNRDTQYF
d_gene: TRBD2; j_gene: TRBJ2-3; v_gene: TRBV6-6; abundance: NA; CDR3nt: TGTGCCAGCAGTCTACTAGCGGGAGTTAGGGATACGCAGTATTTT; CDR3aa: CASSLLAGVRDTQYF
d_gene: TRBD1; j_gene: TRBJ2-7; v_gene: TRBV20-1; abundance: NA; CDR3nt: TGCAGTGCTAGAGATGACGGGACAGGGGCATACGAGCAGTACTTC; CDR3aa: CSARDDGTGAYEQYF
d_gene: TRBD2; j_gene: TRBJ2-2; v_gene: TRBV4-2; abundance: many; CDR3nt: TGTGCCAGCAGTGACGGGAGGTTAGCCGGGGAGCTGTTTTTT; CDR3aa: CASSDGRLAGELFF
d_gene: TRBD1; j_gene: TRBJ1-5; v_gene: TRBV7-2; abundance: NA; CDR3nt: TGTGCCAGCAGCTTAAGAGGGGGCGCCCAGCCCCAGCATTTT; CDR3aa: CASSLRGGAQPQHF
d_gene: NA; j_gene: TRBJ1-2; v_gene: TRBV29-1; abundance: NA; CDR3nt: TGCAGCGTTGACCCGGCCGATGGCTACACCTTC; CDR3aa: CSVDPADGYTF